The subject of this entry is one TCR beta chain. Its target is not known. The record originates from a study of regulatory T cells. Findings of the study overall: In CD3G-deficient patients, conventional CD4+ T cells were enriched for hydrophobic CDR3 residues at positions 6 and 7.

Primers: 52 TRBV forward and 13 TRBJ reverse. Data came from immunoSEQ multiplex PCR; TCRdb stores just in-frame clones and leaves some out. Of 20,000 to 25,000 clones detected, 70% to 90% appear once; the ten largest clones hold approximately 1.4%. Per the germline V gene, CDR1 is MNHEY and CDR2 is SMNVEV (reference sequence). V lost 2 bases to trimming and J lost 7 bases, with 12 bases between them. The CDR3 runs 13 residues. Sorting split CD4+ cells into CD25-high CD127-low Tregs and CD25-low CD127-high conventional T cells. The chain carries TRBV27 and TRBJ2-7, with D perhaps matching TRBD2 (5 bases). The sequencing input was conventional CD4+ T cells sorted from blood. This clonotype was obtained from a child aged 5 to 17 with CD3G deficiency. CDR3 coding DNA: TGTGCCAGCAGTTTAAAGGCGGGTTGGGAGCAGTACTTC. Its translation: CASSLKAGWEQYF.